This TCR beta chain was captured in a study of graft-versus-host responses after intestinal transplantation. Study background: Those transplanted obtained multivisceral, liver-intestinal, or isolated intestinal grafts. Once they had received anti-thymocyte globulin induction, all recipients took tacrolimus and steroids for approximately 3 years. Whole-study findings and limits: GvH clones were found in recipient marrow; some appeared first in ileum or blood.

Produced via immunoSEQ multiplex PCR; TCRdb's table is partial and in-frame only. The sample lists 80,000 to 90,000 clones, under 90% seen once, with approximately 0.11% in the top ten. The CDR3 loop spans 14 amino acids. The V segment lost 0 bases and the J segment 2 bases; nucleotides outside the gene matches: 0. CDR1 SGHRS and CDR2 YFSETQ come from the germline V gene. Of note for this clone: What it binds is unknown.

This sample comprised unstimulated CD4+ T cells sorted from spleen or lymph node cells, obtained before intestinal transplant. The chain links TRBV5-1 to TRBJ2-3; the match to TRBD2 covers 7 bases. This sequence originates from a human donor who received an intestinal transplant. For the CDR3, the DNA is TGCGCCAGCAGCTTGGGGGACTACACAGATACGCAGTATTTT. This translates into CASSLGDYTDTQYF.